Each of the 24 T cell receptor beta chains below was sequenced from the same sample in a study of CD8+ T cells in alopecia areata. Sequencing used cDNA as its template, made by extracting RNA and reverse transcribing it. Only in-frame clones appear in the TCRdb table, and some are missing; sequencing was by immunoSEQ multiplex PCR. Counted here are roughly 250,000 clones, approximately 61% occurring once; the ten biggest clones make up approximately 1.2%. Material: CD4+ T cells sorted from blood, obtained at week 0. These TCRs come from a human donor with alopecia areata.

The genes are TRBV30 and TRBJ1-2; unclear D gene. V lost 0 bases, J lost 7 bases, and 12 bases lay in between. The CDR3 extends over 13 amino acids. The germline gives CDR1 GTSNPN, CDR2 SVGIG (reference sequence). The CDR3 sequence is CAWSVTRSIGYTF. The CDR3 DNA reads TGTGCCTGGAGTGTAACCCGATCTATTGGCTACACCTTC.

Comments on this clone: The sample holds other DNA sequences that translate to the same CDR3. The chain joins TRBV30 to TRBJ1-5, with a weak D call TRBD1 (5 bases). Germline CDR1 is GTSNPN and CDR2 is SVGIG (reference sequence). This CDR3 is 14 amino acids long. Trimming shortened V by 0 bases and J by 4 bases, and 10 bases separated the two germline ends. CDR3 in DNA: TGTGCCTGGAGTGTACTTGGGGGGAATCAGCCCCAGCATTTT. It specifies CAWSVLGGNQPQHF.

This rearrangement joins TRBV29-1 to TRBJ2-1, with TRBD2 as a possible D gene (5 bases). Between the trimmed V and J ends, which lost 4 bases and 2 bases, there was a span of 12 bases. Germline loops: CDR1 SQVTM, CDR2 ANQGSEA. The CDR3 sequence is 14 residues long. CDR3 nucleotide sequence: TGCAGCGTTGTGGCTAGCTTCCCCTACAATGAGCAGTTCTTC. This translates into CSVVASFPYNEQFF.

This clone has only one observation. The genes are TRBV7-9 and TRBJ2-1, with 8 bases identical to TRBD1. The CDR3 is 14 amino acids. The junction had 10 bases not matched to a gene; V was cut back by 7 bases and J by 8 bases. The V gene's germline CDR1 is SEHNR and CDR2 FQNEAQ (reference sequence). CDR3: CASIQTGAQHEQFF. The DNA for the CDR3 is TGTGCCAGCATCCAGACAGGGGCCCAGCATGAGCAGTTCTTC. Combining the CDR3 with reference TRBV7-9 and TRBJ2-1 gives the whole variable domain DTGVSQNPRHKITKRGQNVTFRCDPISEHNRLYWYRQTLGQGPEFLTYFQNEAQLEKSRLLSDRFSAERPKGSFSTLEIQRTEQGDSAMYLCASIQTGAQHEQFFGPGTRLTVL.

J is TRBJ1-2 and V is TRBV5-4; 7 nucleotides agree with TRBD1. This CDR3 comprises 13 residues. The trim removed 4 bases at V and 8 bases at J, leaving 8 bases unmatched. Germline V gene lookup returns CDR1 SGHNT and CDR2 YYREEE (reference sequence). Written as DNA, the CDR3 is TGTGCCAGCAGCCCGGACAGGACGGGCGGCTACACCTTC. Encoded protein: CASSPDRTGGYTF.

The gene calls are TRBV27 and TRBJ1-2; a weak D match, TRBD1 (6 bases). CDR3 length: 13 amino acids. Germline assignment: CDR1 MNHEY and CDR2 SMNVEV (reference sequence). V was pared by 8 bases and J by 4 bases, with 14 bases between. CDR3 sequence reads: CASSRGGGYGYTF. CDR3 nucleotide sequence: TGTGCCAGCTCCCGGGGAGGGGGCTATGGCTACACCTTC.

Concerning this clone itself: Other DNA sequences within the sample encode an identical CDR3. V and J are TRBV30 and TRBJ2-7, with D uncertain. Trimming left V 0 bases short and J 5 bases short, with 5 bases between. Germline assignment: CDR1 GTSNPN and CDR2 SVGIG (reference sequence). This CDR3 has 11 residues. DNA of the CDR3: TGTGCCTGGAGTGTACGTGACGAGCAGTACTTC. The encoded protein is CAWSVRDEQYF.

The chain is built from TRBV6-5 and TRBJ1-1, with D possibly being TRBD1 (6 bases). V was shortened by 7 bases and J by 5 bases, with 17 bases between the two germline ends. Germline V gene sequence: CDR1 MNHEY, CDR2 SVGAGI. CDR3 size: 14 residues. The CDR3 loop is CASKVQGGETEAFF. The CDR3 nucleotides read TGTGCCAGCAAAGTACAGGGCGGCGAGACTGAAGCTTTCTTT.

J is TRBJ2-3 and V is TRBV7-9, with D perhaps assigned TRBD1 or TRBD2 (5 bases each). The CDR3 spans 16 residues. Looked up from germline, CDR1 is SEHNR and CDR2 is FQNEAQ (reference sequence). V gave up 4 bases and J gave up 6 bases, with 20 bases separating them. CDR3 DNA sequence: TGTGCCAGCAGCTCGGGACGGGAAGACTGGGTGGATACGCAGTATTTT. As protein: CASSSGREDWVDTQYF.

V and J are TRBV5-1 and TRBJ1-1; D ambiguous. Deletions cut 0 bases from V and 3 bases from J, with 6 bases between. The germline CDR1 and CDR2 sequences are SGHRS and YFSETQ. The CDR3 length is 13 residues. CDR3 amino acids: CASSLGQYTEAFF. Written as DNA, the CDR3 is TGCGCCAGCAGCTTGGGGCAGTACACTGAAGCTTTCTTT.

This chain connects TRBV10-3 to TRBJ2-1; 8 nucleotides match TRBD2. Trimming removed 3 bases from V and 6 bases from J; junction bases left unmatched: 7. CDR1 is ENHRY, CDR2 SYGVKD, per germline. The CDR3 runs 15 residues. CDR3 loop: CAISEGPAGGNEQFF. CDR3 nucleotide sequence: TGTGCCATCAGTGAAGGGCCCGCGGGGGGCAATGAGCAGTTCTTC.

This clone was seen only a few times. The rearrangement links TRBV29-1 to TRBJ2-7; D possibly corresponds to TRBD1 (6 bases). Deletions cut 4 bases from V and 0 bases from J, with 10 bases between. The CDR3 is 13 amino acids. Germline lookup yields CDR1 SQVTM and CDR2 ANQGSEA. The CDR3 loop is CSVVGGFSYEQYF. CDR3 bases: TGCAGCGTTGTAGGGGGATTCTCCTACGAGCAGTACTTC.

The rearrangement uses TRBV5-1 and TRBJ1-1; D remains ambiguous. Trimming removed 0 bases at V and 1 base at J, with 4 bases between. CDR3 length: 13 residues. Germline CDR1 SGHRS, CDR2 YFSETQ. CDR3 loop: CASSLGRNTEAFF. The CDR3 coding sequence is TGCGCCAGCAGCTTGGGGCGGAACACTGAAGCTTTCTTT.

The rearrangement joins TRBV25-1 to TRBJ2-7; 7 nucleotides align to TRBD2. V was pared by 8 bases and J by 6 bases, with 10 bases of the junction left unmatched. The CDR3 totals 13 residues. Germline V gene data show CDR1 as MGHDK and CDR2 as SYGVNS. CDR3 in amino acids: CASHGLGPGEQYF. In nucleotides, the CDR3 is TGTGCCAGCCACGGACTAGGCCCTGGCGAGCAGTACTTC.

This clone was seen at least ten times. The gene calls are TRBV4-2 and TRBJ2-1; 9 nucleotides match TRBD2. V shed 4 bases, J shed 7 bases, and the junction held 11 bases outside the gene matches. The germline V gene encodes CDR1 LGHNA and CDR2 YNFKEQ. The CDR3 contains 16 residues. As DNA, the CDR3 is TGTGCCAGCAGCCCGCGGAGCGGGGGGCAAATAAATGAGCAGTTCTTC. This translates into CASSPRSGGQINEQFF.

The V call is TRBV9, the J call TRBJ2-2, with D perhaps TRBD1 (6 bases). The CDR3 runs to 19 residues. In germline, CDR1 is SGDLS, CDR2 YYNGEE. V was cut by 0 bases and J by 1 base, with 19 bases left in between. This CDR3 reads CASSVDGTSLILNTGELFF. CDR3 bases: TGTGCCAGCAGCGTAGACGGGACAAGCCTCATCTTGAACACCGGGGAGCTGTTTTTT.

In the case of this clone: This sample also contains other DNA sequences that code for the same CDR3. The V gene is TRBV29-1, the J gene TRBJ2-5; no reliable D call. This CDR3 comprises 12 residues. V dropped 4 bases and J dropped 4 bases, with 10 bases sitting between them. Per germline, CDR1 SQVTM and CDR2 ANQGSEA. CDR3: CSVGLAGETQYF. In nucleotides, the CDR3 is TGCAGCGTTGGGTTAGCCGGAGAGACCCAGTACTTC. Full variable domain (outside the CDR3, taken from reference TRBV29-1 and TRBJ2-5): SAVISQKPSRDICQRGTSLTIQCQVDSQVTMMFWYRQQPGQSLTLIATANQGSEATYESGFVIDKFPISRPNLTFSTLTVSNMSPEDSSIYLCSVGLAGETQYFGPGTRLLVL.

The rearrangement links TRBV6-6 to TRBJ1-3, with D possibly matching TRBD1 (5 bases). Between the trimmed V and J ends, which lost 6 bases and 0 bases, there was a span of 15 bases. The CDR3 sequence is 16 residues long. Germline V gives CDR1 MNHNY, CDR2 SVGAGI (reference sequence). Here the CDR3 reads CASSWDRPGSGNTIYF. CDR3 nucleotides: TGTGCCAGCAGCTGGGACCGACCCGGCTCTGGAAACACCATATATTTT.

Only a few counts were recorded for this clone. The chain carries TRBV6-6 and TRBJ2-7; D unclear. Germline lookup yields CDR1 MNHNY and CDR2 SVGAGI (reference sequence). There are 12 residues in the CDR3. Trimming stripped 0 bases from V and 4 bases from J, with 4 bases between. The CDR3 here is CASSYSEYEQYF. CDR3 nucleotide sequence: TGTGCCAGCAGTTACTCTGAGTACGAGCAGTACTTC.

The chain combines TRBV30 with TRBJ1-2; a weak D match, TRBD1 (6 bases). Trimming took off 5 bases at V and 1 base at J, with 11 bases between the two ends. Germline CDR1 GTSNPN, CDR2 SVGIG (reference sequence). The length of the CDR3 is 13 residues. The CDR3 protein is CAWSTGLNYGYTF. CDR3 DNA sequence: TGTGCCTGGTCAACAGGGCTTAACTATGGCTACACCTTC.

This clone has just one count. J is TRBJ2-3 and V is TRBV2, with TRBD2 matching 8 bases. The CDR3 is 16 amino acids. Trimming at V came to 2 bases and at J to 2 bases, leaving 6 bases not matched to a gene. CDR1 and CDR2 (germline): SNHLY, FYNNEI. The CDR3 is CASSEPWTSPTDTQYF. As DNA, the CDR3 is TGTGCCAGCAGTGAACCGTGGACTAGCCCCACAGATACGCAGTATTTT.

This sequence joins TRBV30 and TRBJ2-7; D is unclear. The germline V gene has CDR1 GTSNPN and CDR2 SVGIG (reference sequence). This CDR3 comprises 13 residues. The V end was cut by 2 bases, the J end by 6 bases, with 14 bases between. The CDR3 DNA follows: TGTGCCTGGAGTACATACTCCCTCTCCGAGCAGTACTTC. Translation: CAWSTYSLSEQYF.

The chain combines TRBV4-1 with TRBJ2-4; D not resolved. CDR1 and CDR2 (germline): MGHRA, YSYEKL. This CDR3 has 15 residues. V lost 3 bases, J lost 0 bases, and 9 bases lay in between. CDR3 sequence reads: CASSHPVEAKNIQYF. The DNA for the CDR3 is TGCGCCAGCAGCCACCCAGTCGAAGCCAAAAACATTCAGTACTTC.

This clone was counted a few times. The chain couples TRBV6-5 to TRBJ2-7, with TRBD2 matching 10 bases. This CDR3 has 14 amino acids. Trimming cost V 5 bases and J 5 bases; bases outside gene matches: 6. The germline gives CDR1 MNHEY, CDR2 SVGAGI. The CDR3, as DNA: TGTGCCAGCAGTGCGCTAGCGGGGGTGCACGAGCAGTACTTC. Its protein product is CASSALAGVHEQYF.